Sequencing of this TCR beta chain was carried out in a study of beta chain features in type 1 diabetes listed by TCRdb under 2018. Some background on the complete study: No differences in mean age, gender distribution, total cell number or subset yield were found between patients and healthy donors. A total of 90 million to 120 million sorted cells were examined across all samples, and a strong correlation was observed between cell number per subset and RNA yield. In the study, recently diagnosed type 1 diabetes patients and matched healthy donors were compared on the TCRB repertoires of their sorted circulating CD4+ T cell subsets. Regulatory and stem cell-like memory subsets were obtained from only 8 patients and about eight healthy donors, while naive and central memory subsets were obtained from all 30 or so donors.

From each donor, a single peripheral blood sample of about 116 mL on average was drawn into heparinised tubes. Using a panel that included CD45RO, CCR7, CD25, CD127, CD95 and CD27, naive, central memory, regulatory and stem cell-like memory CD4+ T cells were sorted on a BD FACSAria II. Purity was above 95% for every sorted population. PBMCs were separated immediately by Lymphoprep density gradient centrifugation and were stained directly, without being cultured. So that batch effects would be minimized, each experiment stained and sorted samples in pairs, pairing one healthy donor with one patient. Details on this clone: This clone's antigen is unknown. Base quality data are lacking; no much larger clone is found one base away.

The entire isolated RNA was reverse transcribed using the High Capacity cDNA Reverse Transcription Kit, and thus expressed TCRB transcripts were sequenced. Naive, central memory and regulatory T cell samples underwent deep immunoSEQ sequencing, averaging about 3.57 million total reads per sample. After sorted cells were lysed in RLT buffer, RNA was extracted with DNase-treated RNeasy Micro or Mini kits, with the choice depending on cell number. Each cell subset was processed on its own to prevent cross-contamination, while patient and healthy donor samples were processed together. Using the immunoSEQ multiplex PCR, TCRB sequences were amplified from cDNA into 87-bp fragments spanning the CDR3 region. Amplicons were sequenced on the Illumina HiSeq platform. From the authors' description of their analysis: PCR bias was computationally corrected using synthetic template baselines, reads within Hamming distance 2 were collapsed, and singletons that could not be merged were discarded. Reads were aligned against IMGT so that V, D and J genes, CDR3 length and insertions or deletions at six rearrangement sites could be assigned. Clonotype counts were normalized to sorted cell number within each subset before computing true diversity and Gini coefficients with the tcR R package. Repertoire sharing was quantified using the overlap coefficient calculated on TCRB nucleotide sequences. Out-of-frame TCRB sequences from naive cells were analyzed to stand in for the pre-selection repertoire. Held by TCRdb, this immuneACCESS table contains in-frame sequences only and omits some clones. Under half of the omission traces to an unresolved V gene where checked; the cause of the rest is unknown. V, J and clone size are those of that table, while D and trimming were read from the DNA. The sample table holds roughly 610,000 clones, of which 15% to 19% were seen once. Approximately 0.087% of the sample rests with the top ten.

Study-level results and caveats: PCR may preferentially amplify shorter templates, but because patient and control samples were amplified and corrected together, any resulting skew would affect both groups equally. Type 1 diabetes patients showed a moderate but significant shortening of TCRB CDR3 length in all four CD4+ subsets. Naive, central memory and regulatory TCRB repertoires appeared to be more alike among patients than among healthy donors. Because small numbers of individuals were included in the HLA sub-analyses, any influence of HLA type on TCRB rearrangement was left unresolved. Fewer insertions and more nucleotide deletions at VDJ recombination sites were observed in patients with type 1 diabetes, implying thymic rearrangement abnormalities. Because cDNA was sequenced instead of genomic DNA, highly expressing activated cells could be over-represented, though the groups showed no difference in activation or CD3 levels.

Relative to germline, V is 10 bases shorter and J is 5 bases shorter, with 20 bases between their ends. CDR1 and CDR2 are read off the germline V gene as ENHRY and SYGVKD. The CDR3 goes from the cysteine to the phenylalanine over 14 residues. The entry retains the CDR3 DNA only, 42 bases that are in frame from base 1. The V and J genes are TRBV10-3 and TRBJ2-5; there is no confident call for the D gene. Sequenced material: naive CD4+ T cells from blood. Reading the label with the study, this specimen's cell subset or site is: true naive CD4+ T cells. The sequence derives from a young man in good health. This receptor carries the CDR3 CASSRSTTQETQYF. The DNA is TGTGCCAGCAGCCGCTCGACCACCCAGGAGACCCAGTACTTC.